The 29 T cell receptor beta chains below all came from one sample that was sequenced in a study of blood T cell repertoires in COVID-19. Measured with immunoSEQ multiplex PCR; TCRdb has only the in-frame clones, and not every one. The table has approximately 100,000 clones, approximately 92% seen once. The sample was peripheral blood. Source of these receptors: a man between 45 and 60 years old with active COVID-19.

This clone was seen a few times. This rearrangement joins TRBV21-1 to TRBJ1-5; the DNA was not compared with TRBD1, the D call given in the table. TRBV21-1 is given as a pseudogene. The CDR3 totals 16 residues. This CDR3 reads CASSNQNGQTDQPQHF. The CDR3 DNA reads as TGTGCCAGCAGCAATCAAAATGGGCAGACCGATCAGCCCCAGCATTTT.

The CDR3 region has the DNA TGCAGCGTTCGCGGATTTGAAGAAAAACTGTTTTTT. This codes for CSVRGFEEKLFF. The chain uses TRBV29-1 and TRBJ1-4; no clear D. V dropped 5 bases and J dropped 8 bases, with 12 bases sitting between them. Germline CDR1 reads SQVTM; CDR2 reads ANQGSEA. The CDR3 is 12 amino acids. The entire variable domain, with the rest obtained from reference TRBV29-1 and TRBJ1-4, is as follows: SAVISQKPSRDICQRGTSLTIQCQVDSQVTMMFWYRQQPGQSLTLIATANQGSEATYESGFVIDKFPISRPNLTFSTLTVSNMSPEDSSIYLCSVRGFEEKLFFGSGTQLSVL.

This clone is a singleton in its sample. This chain joins TRBV18 and TRBJ2-7; D may be TRBD2 (5 bases). This CDR3 has 13 residues. Trimming left V 2 bases short and J 4 bases short, with 9 bases between. CDR1 is KGHSH, CDR2 LQKENI, per germline. For the CDR3, the DNA is TGTGCCAGCTCACCAGCGGGCGTTTACGAGCAGTACTTC. Encoded protein: CASSPAGVYEQYF. The full variable domain, its missing parts supplied by reference TRBV18 and TRBJ2-7, is NAGVMQNPRHLVRRRGQEARLRCSPMKGHSHVYWYRQLPEEGLKFMVYLQKENIIDESGMPKERFSAEFPKEGPSILRIQQVVRGDSAAYFCASSPAGVYEQYFGPGTRLTVT.

This clone was recorded once. This CDR3 is CASRGNSASYEQYF. CDR3 DNA sequence: TGCGCCAGCAGAGGAAATAGCGCTTCCTACGAGCAGTACTTC. J is TRBJ2-7 and V is TRBV5-1; D perhaps matches TRBD2 (5 bases). The germline V gene encodes CDR1 SGHRS and CDR2 YFSETQ. CDR3 length equals 14 residues. V dropped 5 bases and J dropped 1 base, with 13 bases sitting between them.

The chain is built from TRBV9 and TRBJ2-1; possible D gene TRBD2, 5 bases. Germline V lookup: CDR1 SGDLS, CDR2 YYNGEE. The V gene lost 1 base and the J gene lost 4 bases, with 9 bases spanning the gap. This CDR3 region has 14 residues. As DNA, the CDR3 is TGTGCCAGCAGCGTATCGTCGGGGTACAATGAGCAGTTCTTC. The encoded protein is CASSVSSGYNEQFF.

The chain recombines TRBV9 with TRBJ2-7; the match to TRBD1 covers 7 bases. Trimming at V came to 4 bases and at J to 0 bases, leaving 13 bases not matched to a gene. Per germline, CDR1 SGDLS and CDR2 YYNGEE. This CDR3 region has 17 residues. CDR3 sequence reads: CASSIRDSLYGSYEQYF. The DNA for the CDR3 is TGTGCCAGCAGCATCAGGGACAGCCTTTACGGCTCCTACGAGCAGTACTTC.

The rearrangement uses TRBV28 and TRBJ1-1; D gene uncertain. Germline CDR1 MDHEN, CDR2 SYDVKM. The V and J ends lost 4 bases and 1 base respectively, with 4 bases between them. The CDR3 covers 12 residues. In DNA form, the CDR3 reads TGTGCCAGCAGTTCCCAGAACACTGAAGCTTTCTTT. Its protein product is CASSSQNTEAFF.

This clone was seen a single time. CDR3 sequence: CASSLGYGGQAAEKLFF. The CDR3 DNA reads as TGTGCCAGCAGTTTAGGGTATGGGGGACAGGCTGCTGAAAAACTGTTTTTT. The chain employs TRBV28 and TRBJ1-4; 8 bases are shared with TRBD1. The CDR3 has 17 residues. The V and J ends lost 2 bases and 7 bases, in that order; junction bases with no gene match: 12. Germline assignment: CDR1 MDHEN and CDR2 SYDVKM. Supplemented by reference TRBV28 and TRBJ1-4, the full variable domain reads DVKVTQSSRYLVKRTGEKVFLECVQDMDHENMFWYRQDPGLGLRLIYFSYDVKMKEKGDIPEGYSVSREKKERFSLILESASTNQTSMYLCASSLGYGGQAAEKLFFGSGTQLSVL.

The rearrangement links TRBV9 to TRBJ2-3, with TRBD1 identical over 7 bases. There are 16 residues in the CDR3. The germline V gene has CDR1 SGDLS and CDR2 YYNGEE. The junction had 12 bases not matched to a gene; V was cut back by 6 bases and J by 2 bases. CDR3 in DNA: TGTGCCAGCATACCCGGACCGGGACAGCCCACAGATACGCAGTATTTT. Its protein product is CASIPGPGQPTDTQYF.

The chain employs TRBV28 and TRBJ1-1; D is unclear. CDR3 length equals 15 residues. CDR1 and CDR2 from the germline V gene are MDHEN and SYDVKM. The V end was cut by 7 bases, the J end by 0 bases, with 15 bases between. This chain's CDR3 is CASTLGGNMNTEAFF. In nucleotides, the CDR3 is TGTGCCAGCACCTTGGGCGGGAACATGAACACTGAAGCTTTCTTT.

The CDR3 DNA sequence: TGTGCCAGCAGTTTCCCCCGAATAGGGGCTGAAGCTTTCTTT. This encodes CASSFPRIGAEAFF. The rearrangement joins TRBV28 to TRBJ1-1, with D maybe TRBD1 (5 bases). Trimming took 3 bases from V and 6 from J, leaving 14 bases between them. The CDR3 covers 14 residues. Germline CDR1 and CDR2: MDHEN and SYDVKM.

A note on this clone: Other nucleotide sequences in the sample specify the same CDR3. The CDR3: CASSPQGTNEKLFF. CDR3 sequence (DNA): TGTGCCAGCAGTCCCCAGGGAACTAATGAAAAACTGTTTTTT. The chain carries TRBV28 and TRBJ1-4, with D tentatively TRBD1 (5 bases). The ends were cut back, 5 bases at V and 1 base at J, with 8 bases in the middle. Germline lookup yields CDR1 MDHEN and CDR2 SYDVKM. CDR3 length: 14 residues.

This clone was recorded only once. The gene calls are TRBV12-3 or TRBV12-4 and TRBJ2-7; D remains ambiguous. CDR3 length: 13 residues. Trimming removed 1 base at V and 3 bases at J, with 7 bases between. The CDR3 DNA reads as TGTGCCAGCAGTTTAGGTCAAAACTACGAGCAGTACTTC. Amino acids: CASSLGQNYEQYF.

The CDR3 DNA reads TGTGCCAGCAGCCCCGGGAACCCCTACAATGAGCAGTTCTTC. This translates into CASSPGNPYNEQFF. The chain uses TRBV3-1 (or the pseudogene TRBV3-2) and TRBJ2-1, with D perhaps TRBD2 (5 bases). V was shortened by 4 bases and J by 2 bases, with 9 bases between the two germline ends. This CDR3 comprises 14 residues. Germline CDR1 and CDR2: LGHDT and YNNKEL (reference sequence).

The CDR3 DNA sequence: TGCGCCAGCAGGGGCCGAAATTCACCCCTCCACTTT. Translated: CASRGRNSPLHF. The J gene is TRBJ1-6, the V gene TRBV5-1; D is ambiguous. The CDR3 has 12 amino acids. The germline V and J ends were trimmed by 5 bases and 7 bases, with 7 bases remaining between them. Germline V CDR1 and CDR2: SGHRS, YFSETQ.

The rearrangement uses TRBV24-1 and TRBJ1-5; D ambiguous. Trimming left V 1 base short and J 5 bases short, with 5 bases between. CDR3 length equals 13 residues. CDR1 and CDR2 from the germline V gene are KGHDR and SFDVKD. The CDR3 is CATSDFSDQPQHF. CDR3 DNA: TGTGCCACCAGTGATTTCTCAGATCAGCCCCAGCATTTT.

The chain combines TRBV29-1 with TRBJ2-7; TRBD1 aligns across 9 bases. The germline V gene has CDR1 SQVTM and CDR2 ANQGSEA. This CDR3 contains 14 residues. V shed 4 bases and J 0 bases; nucleotides not matched to a gene: 4. CDR3 protein: CSVVPGQGSYEQYF. The CDR3 nucleotides are TGCAGCGTTGTACCGGGACAGGGCTCCTACGAGCAGTACTTC.

The V gene is TRBV6-5, the J gene TRBJ2-2; 10 nucleotides agree with TRBD2. J lost 7 bases, V lost 3 bases, and 5 bases had no gene match. The germline V gene has CDR1 MNHEY and CDR2 SVGAGI. The CDR3 is made up of 15 amino acids. The CDR3 nucleotides are TGTGCCAGCAGTTATTCCAGCGGGAGGGGCGGGGAGCTGTTTTTT. Translation: CASSYSSGRGGELFF.

The genes are TRBV6-4 and TRBJ1-1, with no clear D. Germline V lookup: CDR1 MRHNA, CDR2 SNTAGT. This CDR3 spans 13 amino acids. The V end lost 1 base, the J end lost 3 bases, and 6 bases lay between the germline ends. Written as DNA, the CDR3 is TGTGCCAGCAGTGACTGGTCGGACACTGAAGCTTTCTTT. Translating gives CASSDWSDTEAFF.

The V and J genes are TRBV6-1 and TRBJ2-7; 12 bases match TRBD2. The germline V gene encodes CDR1 MNHNS and CDR2 SASEGT. The junction had 10 bases not matched to a gene; V was cut back by 2 bases and J by 2 bases. There are 18 residues in the CDR3. The CDR3 DNA reads TGTGCCAGCAGTGAACTTTGGACTAGCGGGGTGATAGCCTACGAGCAGTACTTC. It translates to CASSELWTSGVIAYEQYF.

This clone appeared once. The chain combines TRBV27 with TRBJ1-1; TRBD1 might be the D (5 bases). The V gene lost 5 bases and the J gene lost 4 bases, with 11 bases spanning the gap. Germline CDR1 is MNHEY and CDR2 is SMNVEV (reference sequence). The CDR3 sequence is 13 residues long. The CDR3 DNA follows: TGTGCCAGCAGTCGTAGGGGAGGCACTGAAGCTTTCTTT. As protein: CASSRRGGTEAFF.

The V call is TRBV28, the J call TRBJ1-1; TRBD1 matches at 10 bases. Germline V lookup: CDR1 MDHEN, CDR2 SYDVKM. J lost 4 bases, V lost 6 bases, and 2 bases had no gene match. This CDR3 region has 13 residues. DNA for the CDR3: TGTGCCAGCAGCCGACAGGGGGCCACTGAAGCTTTCTTT. This codes for CASSRQGATEAFF.

The chain joins TRBV30 to TRBJ2-1, with D possibly being TRBD1 (5 bases). CDR1 is GTSNPN and CDR2 is SVGIG in the germline V gene (reference sequence). V was trimmed by 7 bases and J by 10 bases, leaving 14 bases between them. The CDR3 has 11 amino acids. CDR3 DNA sequence: TGTGCCTCTAAAGGGGATGGCGAGCAGTTCTTC. Translated, it gives CASKGDGEQFF.

This clone was recorded once. The chain uses TRBV28 and TRBJ1-2; the D gene is possibly TRBD1 (5 bases). This CDR3 is 12 amino acids long. Germline loops: CDR1 MDHEN, CDR2 SYDVKM. V lost 2 bases to trimming and J lost 4 bases, with 5 bases between them. Here the CDR3 reads CASSLDSYGYTF. The CDR3 DNA sequence: TGTGCCAGCAGTTTAGACAGCTATGGCTACACCTTC.

The chain links TRBV2 to TRBJ2-3, with 9 bases lining up with TRBD2. V dropped 7 bases and J dropped 11; count of bases not matched to a gene: 19. There are 16 residues in the CDR3. Germline V CDR1 and CDR2: SNHLY, FYNNEI. The DNA of the CDR3 is TGTGCCAGCAAAATAAGTCCTTCTAGCGGGGACAGTAAGCAGTATTTT. It yields the protein CASKISPSSGDSKQYF.

The chain employs TRBV6-5 and TRBJ1-5; D gene unclear. Germline CDR1 is MNHEY and CDR2 is SVGAGI. Trimming took 5 bases from V and 6 from J, leaving 5 bases between them. The CDR3 consists of 11 residues. Written as DNA, the CDR3 is TGTGCCAGCAGTCTGAGTCAGCCCCAGCATTTT. It specifies CASSLSQPQHF.

The count of this clone is one. The J gene is TRBJ2-3, the V gene TRBV12-3 or TRBV12-4; tentative D call: TRBD2 (5 bases). This CDR3 region has 13 residues. Trimming took 10 bases from V and 8 from J, leaving 19 bases between them. CDR3 bases: TGTGCCACCCGAACTAGAGCCGAACTTACGCAGTATTTT. This codes for CATRTRAELTQYF.

The V gene is TRBV5-1, the J gene TRBJ2-7, with D unclear. This CDR3 has 12 amino acids. Per the germline V gene, CDR1 is SGHRS and CDR2 is YFSETQ. The V end was cut by 1 base, the J end by 4 bases, with 6 bases between. CDR3 sequence (DNA): TGCGCCAGCAGCTTGACAACGTACGAGCAGTACTTC. The encoded protein is CASSLTTYEQYF. The full variable domain, completed using reference TRBV5-1 and TRBJ2-7, is KAGVTQTPRYLIKTRGQQVTLSCSPISGHRSVSWYQQTPGQGLQFLFEYFSETQRNKGNFPGRFSGRQFSNSRSEMNVSTLELGDSALYLCASSLTTYEQYFGPGTRLTVT.

In DNA, the CDR3 is TGTGCCAGTAGCCCAATAGGGGGATACTACGAGCAGTACTTC. Residues: CASSPIGGYYEQYF. V and J are TRBV19 and TRBJ2-7, with D maybe TRBD1 (6 bases). The germline CDR1 and CDR2 sequences are LNHDA and SQIVND (reference sequence). The CDR3 has 14 amino acids. V was cut by 6 bases and J by 3 bases, with 15 bases left in between. Together with reference TRBV19 and TRBJ2-7, the CDR3 gives the full variable domain: DGGITQSPKYLFRKEGQNVTLSCEQNLNHDAMYWYRQDPGQGLRLIYYSQIVNDFQKGDIAEGYSVSREKKESFPLTVTSAQKNPTAFYLCASSPIGGYYEQYFGPGTRLTVT.